Below, 11 T cell receptor beta chains from the same sample are listed, as sequenced in a study of blood T cell repertoires in COVID-19. Clones were sequenced by immunoSEQ multiplex PCR, and TCRdb holds only the in-frame ones, with some missing. The sample lists about 240,000 clones; more than 75% were seen once. The sequencing sample was made of peripheral blood. These receptors were collected from a woman between 55 and 75 years old with active or convalescent COVID-19.

The chain joins TRBV4-1 to TRBJ1-5; no reliable D call. Trimming took off 1 base at V and 6 bases at J, with 7 bases between the two ends. The CDR3 covers 13 residues. Looked up from germline, CDR1 is MGHRA and CDR2 is YSYEKL. CDR3 protein: CASSQVEGQPQHF. The CDR3 DNA reads as TGCGCCAGCAGCCAAGTTGAGGGTCAGCCCCAGCATTTT.

This sequence joins TRBV6-1 and TRBJ2-7; D gene unclear. The CDR3 consists of 15 residues. V was pared by 1 base and J by 3 bases, with 13 bases between. Germline V CDR1 and CDR2: MNHNS, SASEGT. This CDR3 reads CASSEGPSIDYEQYF. The CDR3 bases are TGTGCCAGCAGTGAAGGGCCTTCAATTGACTACGAGCAGTACTTC.

The chain is built from TRBV6-2 or TRBV6-3 and TRBJ1-5; D is ambiguous. Trimming cost V 6 bases and J 0 bases, with 9 bases left between them. This CDR3 comprises 14 residues. Germline assignment: CDR1 MNHEY and CDR2 SVGEGT. The CDR3 DNA reads TGTGCCAGCAGCGACAAATCTAGCAATCAGCCCCAGCATTTT. This gives the protein CASSDKSSNQPQHF.

Written as DNA, the CDR3 is TGTGCCTGGACCCAACAGGGAAATCAGCCCCAGCATTTT. Amino acid sequence: CAWTQQGNQPQHF. The V call is TRBV30, the J call TRBJ1-5, with D possibly matching TRBD1 (6 bases). This CDR3 has 13 amino acids. The V gene's germline CDR1 is GTSNPN and CDR2 SVGIG (reference sequence). Trimming took off 4 bases at V and 4 bases at J, with 11 bases between the two ends.

This chain uses TRBV24-1 with TRBJ2-5; 9 bases match TRBD1. CDR1 is KGHDR, CDR2 SFDVKD, per germline. V gave up 4 bases and J gave up 5 bases; unmatched junction bases: 7. The CDR3 loop spans 15 amino acids. CDR3 nucleotides: TGTGCCACCAGTGACCCGGGACAGGGTGGCGAGACCCAGTACTTC. Protein sequence: CATSDPGQGGETQYF.

Here the CDR3 DNA reads TGCGCCAGCAGCCAAGGAGGAGGGGCAGGAAACACCATATATTTT. This gives the protein CASSQGGGAGNTIYF. This chain links TRBV4-3 with TRBJ1-3; possibly TRBD1 for D (5 bases). In germline, CDR1 is LGHNA, CDR2 YSLEER. Deletions cut 1 base from V and 4 bases from J, with 11 bases between. This CDR3 spans 15 amino acids.

The CDR3 DNA is TGTGCCAGCAGAAGAACTCAAGAGACCCAGTACTTC. Its protein is CASRRTQETQYF. V usage is TRBV3-1 (or the pseudogene TRBV3-2) and J usage is TRBJ2-5; D call uncertain. The CDR3 sequence is 12 residues long. Trimming took 6 bases from V and 2 from J, leaving 7 bases between them. CDR1 and CDR2 from the germline V gene are LGHDT and YNNKEL (reference sequence).

The V and J genes are TRBV4-3 and TRBJ1-6, with 9 nucleotides matching TRBD1. The junction had 7 bases not matched to a gene; V was cut back by 5 bases and J by 8 bases. The CDR3 length is 15 residues. CDR1 and CDR2 from the germline V gene are LGHNA and YSLEER. Here the CDR3 DNA reads TGCGCCAGCAGCTTAACAGGGGGCAGGGATTCACCCCTCCACTTT. Its protein is CASSLTGGRDSPLHF.

The chain links TRBV2 to TRBJ1-2; 8 nucleotides line up with TRBD1. Germline CDR1 and CDR2: SNHLY and FYNNEI. The V and J ends lost 6 bases and 5 bases, in that order; junction bases with no gene match: 11. The CDR3 contains 15 residues. The CDR3 DNA reads TGTGCCAGCAGGATAACTCGGACAGGGCCGTATGGCTACACCTTC. Translated: CASRITRTGPYGYTF.

V and J are TRBV18 and TRBJ1-3; D unresolved. Germline-derived CDR1 and CDR2 are KGHSH and LQKENI. V was pared by 3 bases and J by 0 bases, with 12 bases between. The CDR3 consists of 16 residues. In DNA form, the CDR3 reads TGTGCCAGCTCACCTCGGACGGGAGGCTCTGGAAACACCATATATTTT. This translates into CASSPRTGGSGNTIYF. The variable domain in full, completed from reference TRBV18 and TRBJ1-3, reads NAGVMQNPRHLVRRRGQEARLRCSPMKGHSHVYWYRQLPEEGLKFMVYLQKENIIDESGMPKERFSAEFPKEGPSILRIQQVVRGDSAAYFCASSPRTGGSGNTIYFGEGSWLTVV.

Notes on this clone: One junction end does not reproduce the germline sequence, and a read error may be involved. The chain recombines TRBV12-5 with TRBJ1-5, with D tentatively TRBD1 (5 bases). CDR1 is LGHNT, CDR2 FRNRAP, per germline. This CDR3 is built from 16 residues. The CDR3 DNA reads TGTGCTAGTGGGTTGGGGGGGGAGTGGAACAATCAGCCCCAGCATTTT. Its translation: CASGLGGEWNNQPQHF. Full variable domain (rest looked up from reference TRBV12-5 and TRBJ1-5): DARVTQTPRHKVTEMGQEVTMRCQPILGHNTVFWYRQTMMQGLELLAYFRNRAPLDDSGMPKDRFSAEMPDATLATLKIQPSEPRDSAVYFCASGLGGEWNNQPQHFGDGTRLSIL.